This TCR beta chain comes out of a study of T cell changes during pregnancy in multiple sclerosis. This table comes from immunoSEQ multiplex PCR, and its TCRdb copy is limited to in-frame clones, with some not included. The repertoire holds 40,000 to 45,000 clones, approximately 92% seen once, with around 1.3% in the top ten. V lost 5 bases and J lost 7; bases outside the gene matches: 14. The CDR3 has 18 residues. CDR1 and CDR2 from the germline V gene are MNHEY and SMNVEV (reference sequence). The sequenced sample was peripheral blood. The origin of this receptor is a female donor with multiple sclerosis, enrolled in a pregnancy study. This chain joins TRBV27 and TRBJ2-7, with 16 bases matching TRBD2. The CDR3 nucleotides are TGTGCCAGCAGTCCATCCGGGACTAGCGGGAGGGGACCTCGGGAGCAGTACTTC. This codes for CASSPSGTSGRGPREQYF.